The 13 T cell receptor beta chains listed next were all sequenced from one sample in a study of blood T cell repertoires in COVID-19. The method was immunoSEQ multiplex PCR; TCRdb's version includes in-frame clones alone and lacks a portion of them. The repertoire holds under 250,000 clones, roughly 80% seen once, with about 4.4% in the top ten. The specimen was peripheral blood. The receptors come from a man over 45 with active or convalescent COVID-19.

V and J are TRBV6-6 and TRBJ1-5; 9 bases line up with TRBD1. V dropped 6 bases and J dropped 3; count of bases not matched to a gene: 9. This CDR3 region has 16 residues. The V gene's germline CDR1 is MNHNY and CDR2 SVGAGI (reference sequence). For the CDR3, the DNA is TGTGCCAGCAGGATAAAACAGGGGGCGAACAATCAGCCCCAGCATTTT. This codes for CASRIKQGANNQPQHF.

The gene calls are TRBV10-3 and TRBJ1-1, with 7 bases identical to TRBD1. The CDR3 consists of 14 residues. CDR1 and CDR2 (germline): ENHRY, SYGVKD. The V and J ends lost 6 bases and 5 bases, in that order; junction bases with no gene match: 9. In DNA form, the CDR3 reads TGTGCCATCAGGCCGACTACAGGGGAGACTGAAGCTTTCTTT. Amino acid sequence: CAIRPTTGETEAFF.

The V and J genes are TRBV4-1 and TRBJ1-3; the D is unclear. This CDR3 is built from 15 residues. Germline lookup yields CDR1 MGHRA and CDR2 YSYEKL. The V end lost 3 bases, the J end lost 0 bases, and 9 bases lay between the germline ends. CDR3 protein: CASSHLTSSGNTIYF. Here the CDR3 DNA reads TGCGCCAGCAGCCACCTCACCAGCTCTGGAAACACCATATATTTT.

This clone was detected a few times. The chain carries TRBV5-1 and TRBJ1-1, with 8 bases aligning to TRBD1. Trimming cost V 4 bases and J 7 bases; bases outside gene matches: 12. CDR1 and CDR2 from the germline V gene are SGHRS and YFSETQ. This CDR3 contains 15 residues. In nucleotides, the CDR3 is TGCGCCAGCAGCCTAATTGGGGCGGGACAGGATGAAGCTTTCTTT. Translated, it gives CASSLIGAGQDEAFF.

V usage is TRBV18 and J usage is TRBJ2-4; D not resolved. This CDR3 has 16 residues. Germline CDR1 KGHSH, CDR2 LQKENI. Trimming removed 3 bases at V and 1 base at J, with 13 bases between. The CDR3 DNA sequence: TGTGCCAGCTCACCTCTCGACTCCTTTGCCAAAAACATTCAGTACTTC. Translation: CASSPLDSFAKNIQYF.

CDR3 sequence (DNA): TGTGCCAGCAGCCAATTCTCCGGGACTAGCGGGGGGCGGCCCTACAATGAGCAGTTCTTC. This gives the protein CASSQFSGTSGGRPYNEQFF. The chain employs TRBV4-2 and TRBJ2-1; TRBD2 aligns across 15 bases. Germline V gene lookup returns CDR1 LGHNA and CDR2 YNFKEQ. The CDR3 spans 20 residues. J gave up 2 bases and V 2 bases, and 10 bases lay outside the gene matches.

The CDR3 sequence is CASSLLSGGLTGEQYF. CDR3 DNA: TGTGCCAGCAGTTTATTGAGCGGGGGGCTGACGGGCGAGCAGTACTTC. The chain is built from TRBV27 and TRBJ2-7; 9 nucleotides match TRBD2. CDR1 MNHEY and CDR2 SMNVEV come from the germline V gene (reference sequence). V lost 1 base and J lost 6; bases outside the gene matches: 10. The CDR3 runs 16 residues.

The chain employs TRBV29-1 and TRBJ2-2; D may be TRBD2 (6 bases). V was pared by 8 bases and J by 6 bases, with 13 bases between. Germline V CDR1 and CDR2: SQVTM, ANQGSEA. This CDR3 region has 12 residues. CDR3 nucleotide sequence: TGCAGCTTTATTGCGGGGCCCGGGGAGCTGTTTTTT. This translates into CSFIAGPGELFF.

This rearrangement joins TRBV12-3 or TRBV12-4 to TRBJ2-4; D might be TRBD1 (5 bases). The V and J ends lost 8 bases and 2 bases respectively, with 7 bases between them. This CDR3 spans 12 amino acids. The CDR3 reads CASQGTKNIQYF. Here the CDR3 DNA reads TGTGCCAGCCAGGGAACCAAAAACATTCAGTACTTC.

The rearrangement uses TRBV2 and TRBJ2-5, with D possibly TRBD1 on 6 matching bases. The CDR3 is made up of 14 amino acids. Germline-derived CDR1 and CDR2 are SNHLY and FYNNEI. V gave up 1 base and J gave up 5 bases, with 11 bases separating them. The CDR3, as DNA: TGTGCCAGCAGTGAAGGGGGGCAGGGGGAGACCCAGTACTTC. Its translation: CASSEGGQGETQYF. The variable domain in full, with the rest retrieved from reference TRBV2 and TRBJ2-5, is EPEVTQTPSHQVTQMGQEVILRCVPISNHLYFYWYRQILGQKVEFLVSFYNNEISEKSEIFDDQFSVERPDGSNFTLKIRSTKLEDSAMYFCASSEGGQGETQYFGPGTRLLVL.

The chain links TRBV30 to TRBJ2-5, with D possibly being TRBD1 (5 bases). CDR3 length: 13 residues. CDR1 and CDR2 (germline): GTSNPN, SVGIG (reference sequence). V gave up 0 bases and J gave up 4 bases, with 9 bases separating them. The CDR3 spells CAWSVTGIETQYF. The CDR3 bases are TGTGCCTGGAGTGTAACAGGAATAGAGACCCAGTACTTC.

V and J are TRBV7-8 and TRBJ1-3, with TRBD1 matching 10 bases. CDR1 and CDR2 (germline): SGHVS, FQNEAQ. J lost 1 base, V lost 2 bases, and 5 bases had no gene match. The CDR3 is made up of 17 amino acids. CDR3 sequence: CASSLWGQGRSGNTIYF. CDR3 DNA sequence: TGTGCCAGCAGCTTATGGGGACAGGGGCGATCTGGAAACACCATATATTTT.

The chain uses TRBV7-9 and TRBJ1-1, with D hard to call. The germline V gene encodes CDR1 SEHNR and CDR2 FQNEAQ (reference sequence). V lost 3 bases to trimming and J lost 3 bases, with 8 bases between them. The CDR3 sequence is 13 residues long. The CDR3 coding sequence is TGTGCCAGCAGCTTTTATGGGCACACTGAAGCTTTCTTT. It codes for CASSFYGHTEAFF.